This TCR beta chain was identified during a study of control samples from healthy donors and cancer patients. Profiling relied on immunoSEQ multiplex PCR, and the TCRdb table lists in-frame clones only, not all of them. The sample contains fewer than 65,000 clones, about 80% of which appear only once. Germline loops: CDR1 SGHVS, CDR2 FQNEAQ. Losses at the gene ends were 5 bases for V and 3 bases for J; bases not matched to a gene: 11. The CDR3 totals 18 residues. The chain links TRBV7-8 to TRBJ2-3; 13 bases line up with TRBD2. The source of this sequence is a man in his 70s in good health. The sequenced sample was blood. Written as DNA, the CDR3 is TGTGCCAGCAGCCCGGGACTAGCGGGACTCCTTACTACAGATACGCAGTATTTT. Protein sequence: CASSPGLAGLLTTDTQYF.